The T cell receptor beta chain under discussion was sequenced for a study of shared clonotypes between healthy human individuals. Germline values: CDR1 MNHNS, CDR2 SASEGT. The CDR3 consists of 11 residues. To note about this clone: The antigen remains undetermined. One end of the junction is discordant with germline, which a read error may explain.

Overall study findings and caveats: In a handful of donors, about 5% of naive CD4 clonotypes appeared in common.

Profiling relied on immunoSEQ multiplex PCR, and the TCRdb table lists in-frame clones only, not all of them. The sample gives some 2,500,000 clones, 80% to 95% of which show up once; 0.36% is in the top ten. The chain couples TRBV6-1 to TRBJ2-1; the D call may be TRBD1 or TRBD2 (5 bases each). This TCR derives from a man aged 18 to 30 in good health. Some clones in this sample may be carry-over from other donors' samples. Sequencing was performed on naive CD4+ T cells from PBMCs. Indicated subset: CD45RA+ positively selected. The CDR3, as DNA: TGTGCCAGCAGTGAATCGGGACCCACGCTCTTC. It translates to CASSESGPTLF.